This T cell receptor beta chain comes out of a study (dated by TCRdb to 2016 to 2018). Preparation of the library involved RT-PCR. Sequencer: Illumina MiSeq. TCRdb cleaned the public reads at Q25 with fastp, built clones with MiXCR and kept in-frame beta chains. When rows share a CDR3 protein, they turn into one entry using the most common DNA and genes. In this sample the table shows about 700,000 distinct CDR3 sequences, approximately 14% of which occur a single time. The ten largest clones capture just over 3.5% of the sample. From its cysteine to its phenylalanine, the CDR3 spans 17 amino acids. This entry keeps only the CDR3 DNA: 51 bases, framed from base 1. The germline V gene yields SGHDT for CDR1 and YYEEEE for CDR2. Trimming at the junction amounts to 4 bases on V and 7 bases on J, and the germline ends lie 23 bases apart. This clonotype was picked up many times. Its antigen specificity is not known. Base qualities are not provided; no much larger clone lies one nucleotide away.

Sequencing input: memory CD4+ T cells from blood. The chain couples TRBV5-6 to TRBJ1-4; a tentative D call is TRBD1 (5 bases match). The receptor was derived from a female donor in good health, serving as a healthy control. DNA sequence: TGTGCCAGCAGCCCCCCGGGGGAGGGGCGGAAGACTGAAAAACTGTTTTTT. Translated, this is CASSPPGEGRKTEKLFF. Full variable domain (CDR3 extended with the reference TRBV5-6 and TRBJ1-4 proteins): DAGVTQSPTHLIKTRGQQVTLRCSPKSGHDTVSWYQQALGQGPQFIFQYYEEEERQRGNFPDRFSGHQFPNYSSELNVNALLLGDSALYLCASSPPGEGRKTEKLFFGSGTQLSVL.